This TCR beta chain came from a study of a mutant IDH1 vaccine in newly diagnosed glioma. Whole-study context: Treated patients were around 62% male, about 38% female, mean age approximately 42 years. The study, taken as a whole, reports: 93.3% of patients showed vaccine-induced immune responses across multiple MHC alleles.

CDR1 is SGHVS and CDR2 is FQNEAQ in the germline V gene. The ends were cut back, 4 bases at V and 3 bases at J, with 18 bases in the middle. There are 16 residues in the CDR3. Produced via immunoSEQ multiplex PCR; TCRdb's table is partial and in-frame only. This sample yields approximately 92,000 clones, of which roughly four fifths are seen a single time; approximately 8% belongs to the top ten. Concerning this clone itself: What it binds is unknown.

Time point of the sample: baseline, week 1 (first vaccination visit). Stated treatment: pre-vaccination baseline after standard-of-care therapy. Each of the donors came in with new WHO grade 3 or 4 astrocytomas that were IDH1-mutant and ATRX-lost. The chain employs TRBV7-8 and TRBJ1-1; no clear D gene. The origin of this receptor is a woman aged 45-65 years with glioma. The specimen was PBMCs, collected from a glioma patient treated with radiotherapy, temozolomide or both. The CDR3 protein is CASSSSQVAWDTEAFF. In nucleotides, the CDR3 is TGTGCCAGCAGCTCCTCTCAGGTGGCGTGGGACACTGAAGCTTTCTTT.